A single sample is the source of the 4 T cell receptor beta chains below, sequenced in a study of blood T cell repertoires in COVID-19. This table comes from immunoSEQ multiplex PCR, and its TCRdb copy is limited to in-frame clones, with some not included. The profile shows more than 40,000 clones, roughly 91% of them singletons. Sequenced input: peripheral blood. These receptors came from a man aged 50-60 years with active COVID-19.

The CDR3 region has the DNA TGTGCCAGCAGCTTAGGGGTAGCGGAGAGCACAGATACGCAGTATTTT. This codes for CASSLGVAESTDTQYF. The chain has TRBV11-3 and TRBJ2-3; perhaps TRBD2 as D (6 bases). V gave up 1 base and J gave up 0 bases, with 11 bases separating them. Per the germline V gene, CDR1 is SGHNT and CDR2 is YENEEA. The length of the CDR3 is 16 residues.

The V and J genes are TRBV7-6 and TRBJ2-1, with TRBD1 matching over 12 bases. The J segment lost 0 bases and the V segment lost 2 bases, leaving 11 bases of the junction unmatched. CDR3 length equals 20 residues. Germline V CDR1 and CDR2: SGHVS, FNYEAQ. CDR3: CASSLSRDRGRKSSYNEQFF. CDR3 sequence (DNA): TGTGCCAGCAGCTTATCGAGGGACAGGGGGCGGAAAAGCTCCTACAATGAGCAGTTCTTC.

The chain uses TRBV2 and TRBJ1-2; D gene ambiguous. The CDR3 spans 13 residues. V lost 6 bases, J lost 0 bases, and 8 bases lay in between. From germline, CDR1 is SNHLY and CDR2 FYNNEI. This chain's CDR3 is CASRSTANYGYTF. The CDR3 DNA sequence: TGTGCCAGCAGGTCTACAGCTAACTATGGCTACACCTTC.

This rearrangement joins TRBV6-8 to TRBJ2-1; 10 bases map to TRBD2. The CDR3 spans 14 residues. With V trimmed by 8 bases and J by 4 bases, 5 bases remained unmatched. Germline V gene data show CDR1 as MNHGY and CDR2 as SAAAGT. DNA of the CDR3: TGTGCCAGCCCATGGACTAGCGGATACAATGAGCAGTTCTTC. Translated: CASPWTSGYNEQFF.